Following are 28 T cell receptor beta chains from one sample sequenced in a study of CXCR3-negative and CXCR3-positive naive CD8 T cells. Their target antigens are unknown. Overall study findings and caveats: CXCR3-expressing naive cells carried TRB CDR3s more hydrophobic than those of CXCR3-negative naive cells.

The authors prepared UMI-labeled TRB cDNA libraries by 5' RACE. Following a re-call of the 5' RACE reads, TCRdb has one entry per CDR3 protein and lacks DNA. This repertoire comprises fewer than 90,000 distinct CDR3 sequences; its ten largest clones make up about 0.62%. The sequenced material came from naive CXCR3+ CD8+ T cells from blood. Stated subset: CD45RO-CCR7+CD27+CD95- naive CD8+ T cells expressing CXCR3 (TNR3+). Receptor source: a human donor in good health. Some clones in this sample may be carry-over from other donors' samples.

CDR3 in amino acids: CASRPAGRGLDGYTF. This chain links TRBV28 with TRBJ1-2; with no DNA, the TCRdb D assignment of TRBD1 cannot be verified. This CDR3 contains 15 residues. From germline, CDR1 is MDHEN and CDR2 SYDVKM.

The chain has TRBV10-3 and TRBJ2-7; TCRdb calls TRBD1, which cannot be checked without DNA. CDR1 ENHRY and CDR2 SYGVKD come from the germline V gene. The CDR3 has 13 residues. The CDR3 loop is CATTIGEHYEQYF.

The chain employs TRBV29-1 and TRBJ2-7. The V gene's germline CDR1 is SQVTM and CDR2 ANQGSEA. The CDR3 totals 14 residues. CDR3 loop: CSVGFQQDLLEQYF.

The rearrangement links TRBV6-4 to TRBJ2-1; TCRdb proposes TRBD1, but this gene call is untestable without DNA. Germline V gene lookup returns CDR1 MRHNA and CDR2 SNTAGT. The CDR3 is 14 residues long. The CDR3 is CASSETGDVNEQFF.

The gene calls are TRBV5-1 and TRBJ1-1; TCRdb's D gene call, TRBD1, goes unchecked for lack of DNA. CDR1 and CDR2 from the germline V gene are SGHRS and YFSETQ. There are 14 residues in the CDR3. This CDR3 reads CASSFAGGNTEAFF.

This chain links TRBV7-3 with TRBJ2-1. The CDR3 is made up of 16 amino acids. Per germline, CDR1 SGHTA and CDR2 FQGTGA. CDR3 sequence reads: CASSLTHSSSYNEQFF.

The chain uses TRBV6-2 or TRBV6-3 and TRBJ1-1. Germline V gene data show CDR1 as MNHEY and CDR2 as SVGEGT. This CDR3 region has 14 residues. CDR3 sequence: CASSLSNLATEAFF.

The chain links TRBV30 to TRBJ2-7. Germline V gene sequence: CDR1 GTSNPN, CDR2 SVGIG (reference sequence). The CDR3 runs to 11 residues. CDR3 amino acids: CAWSVTYEQYF.

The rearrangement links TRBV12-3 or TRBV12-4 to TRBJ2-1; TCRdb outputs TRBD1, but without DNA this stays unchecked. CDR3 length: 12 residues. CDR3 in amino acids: CASEGVYNEQFF.

The CDR3 sequence is CATSRDGGLRYGYTF. This rearrangement joins TRBV15 to TRBJ1-2. The length of the CDR3 is 15 residues. The V gene's germline CDR1 is LNHNV and CDR2 YYDKDF (reference sequence).

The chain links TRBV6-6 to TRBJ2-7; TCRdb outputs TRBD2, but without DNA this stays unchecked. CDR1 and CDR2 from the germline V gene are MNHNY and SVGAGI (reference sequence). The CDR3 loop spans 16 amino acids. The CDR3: CASSYVVAGKTYEQYF.

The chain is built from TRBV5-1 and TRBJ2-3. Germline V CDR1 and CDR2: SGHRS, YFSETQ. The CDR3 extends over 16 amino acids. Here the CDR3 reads CASTVVTSDRTDTQYF.

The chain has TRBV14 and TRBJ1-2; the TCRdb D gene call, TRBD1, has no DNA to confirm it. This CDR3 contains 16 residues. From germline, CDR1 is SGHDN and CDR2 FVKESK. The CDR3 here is CASSQDRGRSNYGYTF.

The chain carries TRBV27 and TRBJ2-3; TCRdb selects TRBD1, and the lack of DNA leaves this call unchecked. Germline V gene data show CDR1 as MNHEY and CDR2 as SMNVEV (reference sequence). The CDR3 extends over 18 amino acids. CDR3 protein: CASSPTPPGTGIPDTQYF.

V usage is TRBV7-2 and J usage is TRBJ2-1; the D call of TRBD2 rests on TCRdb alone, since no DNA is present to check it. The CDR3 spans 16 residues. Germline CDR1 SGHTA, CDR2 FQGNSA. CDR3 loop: CASSDGTSGRANEQFF.

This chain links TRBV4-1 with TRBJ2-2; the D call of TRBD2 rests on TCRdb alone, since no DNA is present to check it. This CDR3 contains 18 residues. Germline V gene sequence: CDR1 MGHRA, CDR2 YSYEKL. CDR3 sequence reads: CASSHPGLAGGHHGELFF.

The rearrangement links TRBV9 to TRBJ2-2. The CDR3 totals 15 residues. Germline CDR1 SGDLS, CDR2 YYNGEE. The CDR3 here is CASSVEGWGTGELFF.

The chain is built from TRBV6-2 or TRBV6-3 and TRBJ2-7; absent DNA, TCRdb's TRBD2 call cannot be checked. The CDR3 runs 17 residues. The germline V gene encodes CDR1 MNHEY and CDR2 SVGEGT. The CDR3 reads CASTSAPWTSGRYEQYF.

CDR3 in amino acids: CASSPVASGGSEETQYF. The V and J genes are TRBV12-3 or TRBV12-4 and TRBJ2-5; TCRdb's assignment of TRBD2 cannot be checked, as there is no DNA. The CDR3 runs 17 residues.

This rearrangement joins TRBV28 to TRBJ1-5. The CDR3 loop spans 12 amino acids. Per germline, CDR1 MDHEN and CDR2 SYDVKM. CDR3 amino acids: CASSMDLQPQHF.

The CDR3 is CASSPEVGYQETQYF. V and J are TRBV7-7 and TRBJ2-5. This CDR3 has 15 residues. Germline CDR1 and CDR2: SSHAT and FNYEAQ (reference sequence).

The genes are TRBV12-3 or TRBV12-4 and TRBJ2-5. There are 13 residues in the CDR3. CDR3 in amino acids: CASTAVPQETQYF.

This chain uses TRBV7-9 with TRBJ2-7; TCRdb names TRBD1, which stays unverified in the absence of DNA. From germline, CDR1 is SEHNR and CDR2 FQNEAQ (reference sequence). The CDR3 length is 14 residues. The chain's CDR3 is CASSSWTPAVEQYF.

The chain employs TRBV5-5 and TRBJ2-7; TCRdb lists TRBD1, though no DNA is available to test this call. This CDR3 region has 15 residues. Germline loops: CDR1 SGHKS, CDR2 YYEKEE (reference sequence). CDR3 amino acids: CASSFAAGETYEQYF.

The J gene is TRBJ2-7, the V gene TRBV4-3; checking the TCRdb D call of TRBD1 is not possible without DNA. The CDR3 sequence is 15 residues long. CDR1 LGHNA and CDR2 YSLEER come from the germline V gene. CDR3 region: CASSPGHQLSYVQYF.

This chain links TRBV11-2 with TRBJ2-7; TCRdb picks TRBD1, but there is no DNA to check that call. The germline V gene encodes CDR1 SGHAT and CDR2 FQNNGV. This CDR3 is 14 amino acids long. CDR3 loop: CASSFQGGPYEQYF. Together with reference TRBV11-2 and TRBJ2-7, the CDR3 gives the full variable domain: EAGVAQSPRYKIIEKRQSVAFWCNPISGHATLYWYQQILGQGPKLLIQFQNNGVVDDSQLPKDRFSAERLKGVDSTLKIQPAKLEDSAVYLCASSFQGGPYEQYFGPGTRLTVT.

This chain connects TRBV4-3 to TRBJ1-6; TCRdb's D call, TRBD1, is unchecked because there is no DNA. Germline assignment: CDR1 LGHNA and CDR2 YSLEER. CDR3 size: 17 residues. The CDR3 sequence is CASSPDSSGNYNSPLHF.

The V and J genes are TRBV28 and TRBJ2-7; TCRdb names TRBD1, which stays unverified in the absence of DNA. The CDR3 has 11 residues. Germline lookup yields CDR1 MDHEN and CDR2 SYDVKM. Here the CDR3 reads CASSPAHEQYF. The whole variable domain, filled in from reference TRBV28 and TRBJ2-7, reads DVKVTQSSRYLVKRTGEKVFLECVQDMDHENMFWYRQDPGLGLRLIYFSYDVKMKEKGDIPEGYSVSREKKERFSLILESASTNQTSMYLCASSPAHEQYFGPGTRLTVT.